This entry lists 21 T cell receptor beta chains sequenced from one sample in a study of blood T cell repertoires in COVID-19. Profiled with immunoSEQ multiplex PCR; TCRdb holds only in-frame clones, not every one. This table holds about 130,000 clones, over 75% found once. What was sequenced was peripheral blood. Receptors originate from a man older than 75 with active or convalescent COVID-19.

The chain employs TRBV2 and TRBJ2-3; TRBD2 aligns across 11 bases. Trimming took 3 bases from V and 2 from J; bases not matched to a gene: 10. Germline lookup yields CDR1 SNHLY and CDR2 FYNNEI. The length of the CDR3 is 18 residues. CDR3 amino acids: CASSDLTSGGGITDTQYF. The CDR3 DNA reads TGTGCCAGCAGTGATCTTACTAGCGGGGGTGGAATCACAGATACGCAGTATTTT.

V gene TRBV5-4 combines with J gene TRBJ2-3; D remains unclear. The CDR3 is 12 residues long. V shed 0 bases and J shed 3 bases, with 2 bases lying between them. Germline CDR1 SGHNT, CDR2 YYREEE (reference sequence). The CDR3 here is CASSLATDTQYF. The CDR3 DNA sequence: TGTGCCAGCAGCTTGGCAACAGATACGCAGTATTTT.

The V gene is TRBV5-1, the J gene TRBJ2-5, with 8 bases matching TRBD2. Germline assignment: CDR1 SGHRS and CDR2 YFSETQ. The junction had 6 bases not matched to a gene; V was cut back by 0 bases and J by 5 bases. The CDR3 totals 15 residues. The CDR3 sequence: CASSLDGTSGETQYF. DNA for the CDR3: TGCGCCAGCAGCTTGGATGGGACTAGTGGGGAGACCCAGTACTTC.

The chain is built from TRBV6-5 and TRBJ2-7, with 7 bases matching TRBD2. Germline V gene data show CDR1 as MNHEY and CDR2 as SVGAGI. The CDR3 contains 14 residues. The V segment lost 5 bases and the J segment 4 bases; nucleotides outside the gene matches: 8. The CDR3 DNA follows: TGTGCCAGCAGTACGGGGGGTCCCATTTACGAGCAGTACTTC. Its translation is CASSTGGPIYEQYF.

This chain joins TRBV5-4 and TRBJ2-2, with TRBD2 identical over 9 bases. CDR1 is SGHNT, CDR2 YYREEE, per germline (reference sequence). The J segment lost 6 bases and the V segment lost 1 base, leaving 10 bases of the junction unmatched. This CDR3 has 17 amino acids. CDR3 DNA sequence: TGTGCCAGCAGCTTGCCCCTTCGGGGCGGGGGGGCCGGGGAGCTGTTTTTT. This sequence encodes CASSLPLRGGGAGELFF.

The rearrangement links TRBV4-1 to TRBJ2-7, with 9 positions matching TRBD2. This CDR3 spans 15 amino acids. The germline CDR1 and CDR2 sequences are MGHRA and YSYEKL. Trimming cost V 1 base and J 0 bases; bases outside gene matches: 1. The CDR3 DNA reads TGCGCCAGCAGCCAAGGACTAGCGGACTCCTACGAGCAGTACTTC. Amino acids: CASSQGLADSYEQYF.

This sequence joins TRBV11-2 and TRBJ1-2, with a possible D match to TRBD1 (6 bases). The V gene's germline CDR1 is SGHAT and CDR2 FQNNGV. The CDR3 is 14 residues long. V was cut by 4 bases and J by 3 bases, with 12 bases left in between. The CDR3 nucleotides are TGTGCCAGCAGCTCGCTAGGGGGAGACTATGGCTACACCTTC. Protein sequence: CASSSLGGDYGYTF.

J is TRBJ1-5 and V is TRBV6-5; possibly TRBD1 for D (5 bases). This CDR3 is built from 15 residues. In germline, CDR1 is MNHEY, CDR2 SVGAGI. The germline V and J ends were trimmed by 6 bases and 3 bases, with 15 bases remaining between them. The CDR3 sequence: CASSWNGGNNQPQHF. The CDR3 region has the DNA TGTGCCAGCAGCTGGAACGGGGGGAACAATCAGCCCCAGCATTTT.

The chain carries TRBV25-1 and TRBJ2-1; TRBD1 aligns across 9 bases. From germline, CDR1 is MGHDK and CDR2 SYGVNS. The V gene end was trimmed by 4 bases and the J gene end by 7 bases; junction bases not matched to a gene: 8. The CDR3 spans 15 residues. As DNA, the CDR3 is TGTGCCAGCAGTGTCGGACAGGGGAAGGGTAATGAGCAGTTCTTC. Residues: CASSVGQGKGNEQFF.

The rearrangement joins TRBV18 to TRBJ1-2, with 7 bases matching TRBD1. J lost 8 bases, V lost 1 base, and 10 bases had no gene match. CDR1 and CDR2 from the germline V gene are KGHSH and LQKENI. This CDR3 has 15 residues. CDR3 nucleotides: TGTGCCAGCTCACCACGGGCGACAGGGTTCGACGGCTACACCTTC. Translated: CASSPRATGFDGYTF.

The rearrangement uses TRBV20-1 and TRBJ2-5; no clear D. This CDR3 comprises 11 residues. Germline assignment: CDR1 DFQATT and CDR2 SNEGSKA (reference sequence). Trimming took 7 bases from V and 2 from J, leaving 8 bases between them. The CDR3 loop reads CSVSGQETQYF. In nucleotides, the CDR3 is TGCAGTGTGTCAGGTCAAGAGACCCAGTACTTC.

This clone was seen a few times. This chain links TRBV15 with TRBJ1-5; no reliable D call. CDR3 length: 15 residues. Germline V CDR1 and CDR2: LNHNV, YYDKDF (reference sequence). V lost 0 bases and J 3 bases, leaving 9 bases between the germline ends. The DNA of the CDR3 is TGTGCCACCAGCAGAGATGGAGCATCCAATCAGCCCCAGCATTTT. This gives the protein CATSRDGASNQPQHF.

This clone was counted only a few times. No DNA is shown, since the ends of the CDR3 on it are uncertain; the CDR3 is the one TCRdb lists. The V gene is TRBV6-2 or TRBV6-3, the J gene TRBJ1-5. Germline V CDR1 and CDR2: MNHEY, SVGEGT. The CDR3 numbers 14 amino acids, ends counted. The CDR3 here is CASSSSGSNQPQHF.

This chain uses TRBV29-1 with TRBJ2-7, with TRBD1 matching over 7 bases. This CDR3 has 12 amino acids. With 5 bases clipped from V and 7 bases from J, the junction kept 8 bases outside the gene matches. The germline CDR1 and CDR2 sequences are SQVTM and ANQGSEA. The CDR3 coding sequence is TGCAGCGTTTTATCGGGACAGCCAGAGCAGTACTTC. Protein product: CSVLSGQPEQYF.

The gene calls are TRBV18 and TRBJ2-5; 7 bases align to TRBD1. The V and J ends lost 3 bases and 5 bases, in that order; junction bases with no gene match: 6. CDR1 is KGHSH and CDR2 is LQKENI in the germline V gene. CDR3 length: 14 residues. In nucleotides, the CDR3 is TGTGCCAGCTCACCTACGACAGGGAAGGAGACCCAGTACTTC. It specifies CASSPTTGKETQYF. The variable domain in full, with the rest retrieved from reference TRBV18 and TRBJ2-5, is NAGVMQNPRHLVRRRGQEARLRCSPMKGHSHVYWYRQLPEEGLKFMVYLQKENIIDESGMPKERFSAEFPKEGPSILRIQQVVRGDSAAYFCASSPTTGKETQYFGPGTRLLVL.

In nucleotides, the CDR3 is TGTGCCAGCAGCCAAGAGCTAGGTCAGATCTCCTACGAGCAGTACTTC. This translates into CASSQELGQISYEQYF. The V call is TRBV3-1 (or the pseudogene TRBV3-2), the J call TRBJ2-7; unclear D gene. This CDR3 comprises 16 residues. CDR1 and CDR2 from the germline V gene are LGHDT and YNNKEL (reference sequence). Trimming removed 0 bases at V and 0 bases at J, with 12 bases between.

This chain uses TRBV6-5 with TRBJ1-5; 9 bases are a match to TRBD1. The CDR3 runs 16 residues. The junction had 2 bases not matched to a gene; V was cut back by 0 bases and J by 2 bases. The germline V gene encodes CDR1 MNHEY and CDR2 SVGAGI. The CDR3 coding sequence is TGTGCCAGCAGTTACTCGACAGGGGGAGGCAATCAGCCCCAGCATTTT. Protein sequence: CASSYSTGGGNQPQHF.

Written as DNA, the CDR3 is TGCGCCAGCAGCGTCGGGACAGGGGATTCACCCCTCCACTTT. It encodes CASSVGTGDSPLHF. The rearrangement uses TRBV5-1 and TRBJ1-6; 10 bases are a match to TRBD1. The CDR3 has 14 amino acids. V shed 4 bases and J 8 bases; nucleotides not matched to a gene: 3. Germline CDR1 SGHRS, CDR2 YFSETQ.

The chain combines TRBV5-5 with TRBJ2-5; TRBD1 aligns across 9 bases. Trimming removed 6 bases from V and 6 bases from J; junction bases left unmatched: 12. This CDR3 spans 15 amino acids. Germline values: CDR1 SGHKS, CDR2 YYEKEE (reference sequence). The CDR3 is CASTLPGQGPQTQYF. The CDR3 bases are TGTGCCAGCACCCTACCGGGACAGGGTCCCCAGACCCAGTACTTC.

V usage is TRBV19 and J usage is TRBJ2-7, with a tentative D call TRBD2 (6 bases). CDR1 and CDR2 from the germline V gene are LNHDA and SQIVND (reference sequence). The CDR3 has 13 residues. The V end was cut by 4 bases, the J end by 5 bases, with 12 bases between. The CDR3 spells CASSTSVQNEQYF. For the CDR3, the DNA is TGTGCCAGTAGTACTAGCGTTCAGAACGAGCAGTACTTC.

V is TRBV7-3 and J is TRBJ2-7; TRBD2 matches at 9 bases. Unmatched junction bases numbered 8, after V lost 5 bases and J lost 6 bases. CDR3 size: 14 residues. Germline values: CDR1 SGHTA, CDR2 FQGTGA. CDR3 coding DNA: TGTGCCAGCAGCCTGACTAGCGGCCAGCTCGAGCAGTACTTC. Its translation: CASSLTSGQLEQYF.